The sequence of this TCR beta chain was determined in a study of Graves' ophthalmopathy and Graves' hyperthyroidism. Certain patients, namely those with other autoimmune diseases, uncontrolled infections, pregnancy or lactation, were excluded. This clonotype has ten or more counts. Trimming stripped 5 bases from V and 5 bases from J, with 16 bases between. Germline values: CDR1 MNHEY, CDR2 SVGAGI. The length of the CDR3 is 14 residues. RNA transcripts were the template, and TCR beta CDR3 regions were amplified from them. An initial RT-PCR round employing HTBI primers preceded a second-round multiplex PCR. MiXCR, applied by TCRdb to the multiplex PCR reads, yields one record per CDR3 protein. The table records a few hundred thousand distinct CDR3 sequences, roughly 21% of them present only once.

This chain connects TRBV6-5 to TRBJ2-7; tentatively, D is TRBD2 (6 bases). This clonotype was sampled from a woman in her late teens or twenties with stable Graves' hyperthyroidism. The specimen was peripheral blood. CDR3 region: CASSMSGGVDEQYF. The CDR3 DNA reads TGTGCCAGCAGTATGAGCGGAGGGGTGGACGAGCAGTACTTC.